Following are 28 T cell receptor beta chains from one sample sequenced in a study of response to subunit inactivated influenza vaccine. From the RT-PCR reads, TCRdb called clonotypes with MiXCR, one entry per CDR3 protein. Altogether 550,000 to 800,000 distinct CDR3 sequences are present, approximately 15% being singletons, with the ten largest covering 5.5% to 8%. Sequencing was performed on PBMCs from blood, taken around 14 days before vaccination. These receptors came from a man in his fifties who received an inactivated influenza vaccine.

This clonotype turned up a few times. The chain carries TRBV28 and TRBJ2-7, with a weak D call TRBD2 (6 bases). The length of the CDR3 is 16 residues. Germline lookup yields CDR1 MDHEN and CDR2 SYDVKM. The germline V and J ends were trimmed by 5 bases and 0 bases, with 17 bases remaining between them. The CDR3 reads CASSHSGGASSYEQYF. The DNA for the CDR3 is TGTGCCAGCAGTCACTCCGGAGGGGCGAGCTCCTACGAGCAGTACTTC.

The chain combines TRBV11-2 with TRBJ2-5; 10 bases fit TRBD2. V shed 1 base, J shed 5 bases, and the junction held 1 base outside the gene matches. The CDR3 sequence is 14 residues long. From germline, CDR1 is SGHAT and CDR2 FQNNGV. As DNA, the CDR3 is TGTGCCAGCAGCTTAGCTAGCGGGAGCGAGACCCAGTACTTC. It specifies CASSLASGSETQYF.

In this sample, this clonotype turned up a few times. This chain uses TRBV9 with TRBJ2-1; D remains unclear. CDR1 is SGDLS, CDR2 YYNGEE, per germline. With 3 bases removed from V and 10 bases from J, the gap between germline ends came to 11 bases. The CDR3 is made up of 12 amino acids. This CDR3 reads CASSARWKEQFF. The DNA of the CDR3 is TGTGCCAGCAGCGCCCGGTGGAAGGAGCAGTTCTTC.

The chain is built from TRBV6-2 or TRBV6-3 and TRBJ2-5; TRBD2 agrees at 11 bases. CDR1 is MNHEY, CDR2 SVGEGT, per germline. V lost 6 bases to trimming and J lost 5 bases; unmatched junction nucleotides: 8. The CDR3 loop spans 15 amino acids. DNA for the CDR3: TGTGCCAGCAGGCCTACTAGCGGGAGATGGGAGACCCAGTACTTC. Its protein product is CASRPTSGRWETQYF.

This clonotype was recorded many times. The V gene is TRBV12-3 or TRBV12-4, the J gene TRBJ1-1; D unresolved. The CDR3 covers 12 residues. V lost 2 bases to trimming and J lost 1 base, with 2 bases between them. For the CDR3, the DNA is TGTGCCAGCAGTTTATGGAACACTGAAGCTTTCTTT. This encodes CASSLWNTEAFF.

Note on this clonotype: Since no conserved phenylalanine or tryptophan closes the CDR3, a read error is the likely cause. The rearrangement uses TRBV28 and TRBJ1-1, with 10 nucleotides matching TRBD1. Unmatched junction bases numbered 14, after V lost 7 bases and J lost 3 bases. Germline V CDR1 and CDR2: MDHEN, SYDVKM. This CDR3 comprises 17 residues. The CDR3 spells CASTRDRGNPGDTEAFI. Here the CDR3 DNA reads TGTGCCAGCACCCGGGACAGGGGAAATCCGGGAGACACTGAAGCTTTCATT.

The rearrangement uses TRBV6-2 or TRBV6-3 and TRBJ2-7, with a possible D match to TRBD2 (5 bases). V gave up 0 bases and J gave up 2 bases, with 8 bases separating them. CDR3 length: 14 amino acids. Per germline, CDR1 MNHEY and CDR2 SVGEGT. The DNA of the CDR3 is TGTGCCAGCAGTTACTCTTGGGGAGCCTACGAGCAGTACTTC. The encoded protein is CASSYSWGAYEQYF.

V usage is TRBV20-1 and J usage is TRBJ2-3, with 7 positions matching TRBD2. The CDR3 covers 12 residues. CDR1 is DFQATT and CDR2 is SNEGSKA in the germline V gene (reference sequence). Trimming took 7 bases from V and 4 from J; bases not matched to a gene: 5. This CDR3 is CSEEGRADTQYF. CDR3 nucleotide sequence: TGCAGTGAGGAGGGGAGGGCAGATACGCAGTATTTT.

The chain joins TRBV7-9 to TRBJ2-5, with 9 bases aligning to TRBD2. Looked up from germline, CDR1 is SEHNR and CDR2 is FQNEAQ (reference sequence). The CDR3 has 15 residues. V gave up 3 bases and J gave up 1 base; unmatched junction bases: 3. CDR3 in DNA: TGTGCCAGCAGCTTGTCTAGCGGGATCCAAGAGACCCAGTACTTC. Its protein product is CASSLSSGIQETQYF. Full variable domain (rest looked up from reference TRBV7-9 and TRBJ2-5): DTGVSQNPRHKITKRGQNVTFRCDPISEHNRLYWYRQTLGQGPEFLTYFQNEAQLEKSRLLSDRFSAERPKGSFSTLEIQRTEQGDSAMYLCASSLSSGIQETQYFGPGTRLLVL.

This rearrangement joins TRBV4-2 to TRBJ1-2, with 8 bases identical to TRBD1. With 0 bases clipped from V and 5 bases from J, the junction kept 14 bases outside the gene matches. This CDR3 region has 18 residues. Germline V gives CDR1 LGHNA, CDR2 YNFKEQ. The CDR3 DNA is TGTGCCAGCAGCCAAGATCTAACGCGCCCAGGGGGCGGTTATGGCTACACCTTC. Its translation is CASSQDLTRPGGGYGYTF.

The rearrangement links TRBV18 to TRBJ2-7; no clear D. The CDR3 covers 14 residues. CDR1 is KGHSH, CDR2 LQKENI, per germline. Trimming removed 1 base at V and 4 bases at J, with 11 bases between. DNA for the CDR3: TGTGCCAGCTCACCACAGGGTTATTTGTACGAGCAGTACTTC. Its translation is CASSPQGYLYEQYF. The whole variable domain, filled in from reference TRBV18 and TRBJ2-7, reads NAGVMQNPRHLVRRRGQEARLRCSPMKGHSHVYWYRQLPEEGLKFMVYLQKENIIDESGMPKERFSAEFPKEGPSILRIQQVVRGDSAAYFCASSPQGYLYEQYFGPGTRLTVT.

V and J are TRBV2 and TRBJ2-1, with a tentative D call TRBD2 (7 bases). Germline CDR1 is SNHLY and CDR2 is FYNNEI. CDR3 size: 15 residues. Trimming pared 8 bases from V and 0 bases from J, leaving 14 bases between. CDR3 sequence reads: CASLRGGSSYNEQFF. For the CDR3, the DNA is TGTGCCAGCCTAAGGGGGGGCAGCTCCTACAATGAGCAGTTCTTC.

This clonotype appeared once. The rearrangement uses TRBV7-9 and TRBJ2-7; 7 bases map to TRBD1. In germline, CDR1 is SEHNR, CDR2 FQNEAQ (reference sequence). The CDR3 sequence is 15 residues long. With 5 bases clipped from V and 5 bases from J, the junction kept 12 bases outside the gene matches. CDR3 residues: CASSPRTGMTDEQYF. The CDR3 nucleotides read TGTGCCAGCAGCCCTAGGACAGGAATGACGGACGAGCAGTACTTC.

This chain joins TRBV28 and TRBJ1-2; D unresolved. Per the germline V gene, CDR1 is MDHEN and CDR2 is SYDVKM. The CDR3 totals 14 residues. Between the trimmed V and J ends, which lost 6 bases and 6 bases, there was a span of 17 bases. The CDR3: CASRTDLNYDGYTF. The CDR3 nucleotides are TGTGCCAGCAGGACCGACCTTAACTATGATGGCTACACCTTC.

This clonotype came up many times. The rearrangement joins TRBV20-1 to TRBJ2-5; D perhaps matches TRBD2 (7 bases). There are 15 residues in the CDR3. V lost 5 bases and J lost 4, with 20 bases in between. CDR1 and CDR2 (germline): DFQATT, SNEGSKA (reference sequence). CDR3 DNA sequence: TGCAGTGCTCCGAGGGGGGGGCGGATAGGAGAGACCCAGTACTTC. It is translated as CSAPRGGRIGETQYF.

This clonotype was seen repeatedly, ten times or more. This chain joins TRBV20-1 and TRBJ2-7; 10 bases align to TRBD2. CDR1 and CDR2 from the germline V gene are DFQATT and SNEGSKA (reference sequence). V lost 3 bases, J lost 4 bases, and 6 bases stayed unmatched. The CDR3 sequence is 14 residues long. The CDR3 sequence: CSARESSGGYEQYF. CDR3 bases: TGCAGTGCTAGGGAATCTAGCGGGGGATACGAGCAGTACTTC.

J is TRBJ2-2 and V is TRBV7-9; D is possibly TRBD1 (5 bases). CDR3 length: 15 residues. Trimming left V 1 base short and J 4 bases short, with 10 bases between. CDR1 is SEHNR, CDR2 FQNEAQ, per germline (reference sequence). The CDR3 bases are TGTGCCAGCAGCTTAGTGACTGGGGCCACCGGGGAGCTGTTTTTT. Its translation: CASSLVTGATGELFF.

CDR3 nucleotides: TGTGCCAGCAGTTATCGAAACAGGGGGCGAGGGACCCAGTACTTC. It codes for CASSYRNRGRGTQYF. V gene TRBV12-3 or TRBV12-4 combines with J gene TRBJ2-5; 9 nucleotides match TRBD1. This CDR3 spans 15 amino acids. V shed 4 bases, J shed 7 bases, and the junction held 10 bases outside the gene matches.

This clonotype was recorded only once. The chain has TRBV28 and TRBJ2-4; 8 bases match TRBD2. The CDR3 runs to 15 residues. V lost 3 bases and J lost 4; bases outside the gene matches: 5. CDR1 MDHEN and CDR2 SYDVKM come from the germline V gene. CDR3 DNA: TGTGCCAGCAGTTTGCGGCTAGCGGGTAAAAACATTCAGTACTTC. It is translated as CASSLRLAGKNIQYF.

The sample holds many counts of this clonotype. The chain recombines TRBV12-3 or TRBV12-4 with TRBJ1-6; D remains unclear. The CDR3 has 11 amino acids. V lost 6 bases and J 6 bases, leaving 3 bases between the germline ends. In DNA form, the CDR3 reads TGTGCCAGCAGATCTAATTCACCCCTCCACTTT. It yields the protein CASRSNSPLHF.

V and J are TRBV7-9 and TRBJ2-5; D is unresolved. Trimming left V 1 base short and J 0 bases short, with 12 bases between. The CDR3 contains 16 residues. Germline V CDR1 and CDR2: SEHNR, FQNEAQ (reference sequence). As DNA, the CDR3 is TGTGCCAGCAGCTTAGTTGCCGACCCGTACCAAGAGACCCAGTACTTC. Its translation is CASSLVADPYQETQYF.

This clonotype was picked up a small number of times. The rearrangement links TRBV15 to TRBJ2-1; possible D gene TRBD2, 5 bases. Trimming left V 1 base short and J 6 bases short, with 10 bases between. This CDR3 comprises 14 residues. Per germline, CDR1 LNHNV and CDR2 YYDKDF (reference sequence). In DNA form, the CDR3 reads TGTGCCACCAGCAGAGTAAGAGGGTCCAATGAGCAGTTCTTC. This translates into CATSRVRGSNEQFF.

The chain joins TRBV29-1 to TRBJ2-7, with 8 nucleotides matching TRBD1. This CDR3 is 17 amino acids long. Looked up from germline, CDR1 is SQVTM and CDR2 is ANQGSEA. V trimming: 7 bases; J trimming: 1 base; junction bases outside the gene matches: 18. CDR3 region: CSAQRSLIGQGSYEQYF. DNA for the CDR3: TGCAGCGCTCAGAGATCCCTCATAGGACAGGGATCCTACGAGCAGTACTTC.

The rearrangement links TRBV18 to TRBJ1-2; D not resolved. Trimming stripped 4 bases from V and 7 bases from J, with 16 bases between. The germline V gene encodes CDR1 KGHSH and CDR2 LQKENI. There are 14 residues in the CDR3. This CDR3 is CASSLRQPEGGYTF. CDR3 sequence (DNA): TGTGCCAGCTCACTTCGACAACCGGAGGGTGGCTACACCTTC.

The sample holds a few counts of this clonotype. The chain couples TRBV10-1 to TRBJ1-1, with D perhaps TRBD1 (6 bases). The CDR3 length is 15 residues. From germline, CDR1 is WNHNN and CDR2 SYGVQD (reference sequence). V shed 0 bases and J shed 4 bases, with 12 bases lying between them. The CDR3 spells CASSESRKTGTEAFF. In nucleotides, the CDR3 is TGCGCCAGCAGTGAGTCGAGGAAGACAGGCACTGAAGCTTTCTTT.

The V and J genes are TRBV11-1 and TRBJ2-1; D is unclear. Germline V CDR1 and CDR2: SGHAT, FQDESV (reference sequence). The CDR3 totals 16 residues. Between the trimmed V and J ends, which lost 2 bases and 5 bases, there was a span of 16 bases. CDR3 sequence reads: CASSLNGQTKHNEQFF. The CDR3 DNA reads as TGTGCCAGCAGCTTAAACGGGCAAACCAAGCACAATGAGCAGTTCTTC.

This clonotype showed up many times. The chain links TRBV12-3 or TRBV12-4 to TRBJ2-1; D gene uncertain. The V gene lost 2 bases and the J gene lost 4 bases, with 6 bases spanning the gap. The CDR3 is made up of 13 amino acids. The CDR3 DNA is TGTGCCAGCAGTTTATGGGGATACAATGAGCAGTTCTTC. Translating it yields CASSLWGYNEQFF.

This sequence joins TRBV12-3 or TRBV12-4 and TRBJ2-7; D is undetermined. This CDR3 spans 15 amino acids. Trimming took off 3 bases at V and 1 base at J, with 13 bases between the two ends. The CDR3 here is CASSLSGPLSYEQYF. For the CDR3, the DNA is TGTGCCAGCAGTTTGTCCGGCCCTCTTTCCTACGAGCAGTACTTC.